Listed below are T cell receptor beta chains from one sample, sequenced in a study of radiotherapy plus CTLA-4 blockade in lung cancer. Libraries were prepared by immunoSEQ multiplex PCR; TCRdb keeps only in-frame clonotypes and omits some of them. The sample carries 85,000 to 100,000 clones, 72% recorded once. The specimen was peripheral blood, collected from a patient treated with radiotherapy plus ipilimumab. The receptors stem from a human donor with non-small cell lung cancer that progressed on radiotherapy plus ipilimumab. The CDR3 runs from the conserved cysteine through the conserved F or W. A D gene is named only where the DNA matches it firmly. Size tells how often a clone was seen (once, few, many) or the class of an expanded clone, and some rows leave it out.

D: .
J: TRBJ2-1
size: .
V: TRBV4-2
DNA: TGTGCCAGCACCCCAGGGCGGGGCCTCTACAATGAGCAGTTCTTC
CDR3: CASTPGRGLYNEQFF

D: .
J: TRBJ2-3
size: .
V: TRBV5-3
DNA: TGTGCCAGCAGCTTGGGTGGGGCGATCTTAGATACGCAGTATTTT
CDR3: CASSLGGAILDTQYF

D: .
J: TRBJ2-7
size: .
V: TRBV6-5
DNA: TGTGCCAGCAGTTACGGCAGGGGTTACGAGCAGTACTTC
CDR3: CASSYGRGYEQYF

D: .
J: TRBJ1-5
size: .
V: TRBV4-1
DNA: TGCGCCAGCAGCCCATTAGGGAAAGGGGTGAATCAGCCCCAGCATTTT
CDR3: CASSPLGKGVNQPQHF

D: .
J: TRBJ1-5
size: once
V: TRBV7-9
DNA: TGTGCCAGCAGTTCGACAGCGGAAGGCAATCAGCCCCAGCATTTT
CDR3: CASSSTAEGNQPQHF

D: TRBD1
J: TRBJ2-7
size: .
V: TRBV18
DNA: TGTGCCAGCTCACCACCGGGACAGCAACGTGGGGAGCAGTACTTC
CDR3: CASSPPGQQRGEQYF

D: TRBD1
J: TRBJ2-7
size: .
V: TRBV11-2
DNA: TGTGCCAGCCGGAGACTGGGACAGCTTCCCTACGAGCAGTACTTC
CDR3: CASRRLGQLPYEQYF

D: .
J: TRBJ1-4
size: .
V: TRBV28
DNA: TGTGCCAGCAGTCTCACAGAAGAAGCAACTAATGAAAAACTGTTTTTT
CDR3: CASSLTEEATNEKLFF

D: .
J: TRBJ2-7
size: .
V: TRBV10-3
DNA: TGTGCCATCCATGGGACGGCCCAAAACGACGAGCAGTACTTC
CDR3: CAIHGTAQNDEQYF

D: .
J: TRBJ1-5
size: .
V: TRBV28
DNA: TGTGCAGTCCGGGTTTTCAATCAGCCCCAGCATTTT
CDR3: CAVRVFNQPQHF

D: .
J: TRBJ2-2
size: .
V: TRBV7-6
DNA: TGTGCCAGCAGCTTAGACTCCTTCACGGTTACCGGGGAGCTGTTTTTT
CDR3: CASSLDSFTVTGELFF

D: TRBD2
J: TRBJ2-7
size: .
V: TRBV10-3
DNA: TGTGCCATCAAAGGTGGGGGGGAGTCCCTCGAGCAGTACTTC
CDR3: CAIKGGGESLEQYF

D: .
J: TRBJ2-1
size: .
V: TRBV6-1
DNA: TGTGCCAGCAGTGATGCCTTCCATGAGCAGTTCTTC
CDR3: CASSDAFHEQFF

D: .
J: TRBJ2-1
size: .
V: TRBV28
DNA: TGTGCCAGCACCTCTATAGGGGGGGGATACAATGAGCAGTTCTTC
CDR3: CASTSIGGGYNEQFF

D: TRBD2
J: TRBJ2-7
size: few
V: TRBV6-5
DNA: TGTGCCAGCGGAAGGACTAGCCGATACTACGAGCAGTACTTC
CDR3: CASGRTSRYYEQYF

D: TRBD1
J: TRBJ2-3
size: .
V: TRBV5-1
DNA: TGCGCCAGCAGCTTGGCTGACAGGGTCGGCACAGATACGCAGTATTTT
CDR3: CASSLADRVGTDTQYF

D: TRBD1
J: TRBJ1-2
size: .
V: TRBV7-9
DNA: TGTGCCAGCAGCTCGGACAGGGGGCGCTATGGCTACACCTTC
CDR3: CASSSDRGRYGYTF

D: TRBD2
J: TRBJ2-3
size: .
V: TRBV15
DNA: TGTGCCACCAGCACCCTAGCGGACTTCACAGATACGCAGTATTTT
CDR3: CATSTLADFTDTQYF

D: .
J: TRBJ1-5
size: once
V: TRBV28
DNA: TGTGCCAGCAGCCCCAAGGCTGGTTTTGGCAATCAGCCCCAGCATTTT
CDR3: CASSPKAGFGNQPQHF

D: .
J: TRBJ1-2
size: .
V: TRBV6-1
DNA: TGTGCCAGCAGGAACCCTAACTATGGCTACACCTTC
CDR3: CASRNPNYGYTF

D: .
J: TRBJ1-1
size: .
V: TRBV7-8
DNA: TGTGCCAGCAGTACCCTCAGGGGTAACACTGAAGCTTTCTTT
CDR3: CASSTLRGNTEAFF

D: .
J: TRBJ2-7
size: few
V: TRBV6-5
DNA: TGTGCCAGCAGTTACCAGGGCAATGACCAGCAGTACTTC
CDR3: CASSYQGNDQQYF

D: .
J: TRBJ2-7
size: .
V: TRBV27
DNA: TGTGCCAGCAGTCCCCGGGGATACTACGAGCAGTACTTC
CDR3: CASSPRGYYEQYF

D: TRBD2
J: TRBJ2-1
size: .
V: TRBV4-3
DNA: TGCGCCAGCAGCCGAAGAACTAGCGGGGGGGCAGACTACAATGAGCAGTTCTTC
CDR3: CASSRRTSGGADYNEQFF

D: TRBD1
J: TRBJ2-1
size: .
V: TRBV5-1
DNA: TGCGCCAGCAGCCCTTTCCCCGGGACAGGGGGATACAATGAGCAGTTCTTC
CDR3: CASSPFPGTGGYNEQFF

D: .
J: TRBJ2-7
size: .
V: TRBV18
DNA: TGTGCCAGCTCACCACCGGAAAACTCCTACGAGCAGTACTTC
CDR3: CASSPPENSYEQYF

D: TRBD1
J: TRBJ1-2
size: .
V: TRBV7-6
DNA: TGTGCCAGCAGCTTAGCGATAACAGGGGGCGACTATGGCTACACCTTC
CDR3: CASSLAITGGDYGYTF

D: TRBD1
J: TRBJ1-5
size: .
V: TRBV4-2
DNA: TGTGCCAGCAGCCAAGCCTTTGGGGGACAGAATAATCAGCCCCAGCATTTT
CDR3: CASSQAFGGQNNQPQHF

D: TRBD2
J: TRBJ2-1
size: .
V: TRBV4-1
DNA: TGCGCCAGCAGCCAAGGTAGCGGGAGCCGCAATGAGCAGTTCTTC
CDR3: CASSQGSGSRNEQFF

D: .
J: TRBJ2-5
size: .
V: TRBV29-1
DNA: TGCAGCGTGAGGGACGGTGACGAGACCCAGTACTTC
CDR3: CSVRDGDETQYF

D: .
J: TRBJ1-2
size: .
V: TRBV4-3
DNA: TGCGCCAGCAGCCGGAAGGGTGACAGAGGCTACACCTTC
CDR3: CASSRKGDRGYTF

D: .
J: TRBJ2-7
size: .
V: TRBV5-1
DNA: TGCGCCAGCAGCTTGGCCGCGGCCGAATACTACGAGCAGTACTTC
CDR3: CASSLAAAEYYEQYF

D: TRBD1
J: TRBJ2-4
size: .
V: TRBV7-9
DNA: TGTGCCAGCAGCTGGGGGACAGGGCAGGGCAAAAACATTCAGTACTTC
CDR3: CASSWGTGQGKNIQYF

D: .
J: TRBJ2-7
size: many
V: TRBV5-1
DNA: TGCGCCAGCAGCCCACCCGAGAGTGGCGAGCAGTACTTC
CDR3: CASSPPESGEQYF

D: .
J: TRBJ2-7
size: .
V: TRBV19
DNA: TGTGCCAGTAGTATTGGGCCCTACTCCACTTACGAGCAGTACTTC
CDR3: CASSIGPYSTYEQYF

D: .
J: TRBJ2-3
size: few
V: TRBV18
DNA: TGTGCCAGCTCACCACAGCGGGGCACAGATACGCAGTATTTT
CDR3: CASSPQRGTDTQYF

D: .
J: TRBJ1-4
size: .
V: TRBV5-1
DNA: TGCGCCAGCAGCTTGAACCCGGGCACGAAACTGTTTTTT
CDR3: CASSLNPGTKLFF

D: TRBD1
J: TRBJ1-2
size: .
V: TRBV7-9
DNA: TGTGCCAGCAGCTTGAGGGACAGTGATGGCTACACCTTC
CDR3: CASSLRDSDGYTF

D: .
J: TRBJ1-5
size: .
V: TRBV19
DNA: TGTGCCAGTAGCTCGGGGGGGGTCAATCAGCCCCAGCATTTT
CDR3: CASSSGGVNQPQHF

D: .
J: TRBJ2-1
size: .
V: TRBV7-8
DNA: TGTGCCAGCAGCTTGTCTTTTAGCAACGATGAGCAGTTCTTC
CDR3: CASSLSFSNDEQFF

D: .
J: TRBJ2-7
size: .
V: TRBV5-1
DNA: TGCGCCAGCAGCTCGGGGACTGGTCAAGCGGAGCAGTACTTC
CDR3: CASSSGTGQAEQYF

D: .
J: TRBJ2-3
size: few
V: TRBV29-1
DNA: TGCAGCGTTGAATACCCTAGAGGGAGAGTAACAGATACGCAGTATTTT
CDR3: CSVEYPRGRVTDTQYF

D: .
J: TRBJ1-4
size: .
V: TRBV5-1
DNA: TGCGCCAGCAGCTCGGGGGGAAGAGAAAAACTGTTTTTT
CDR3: CASSSGGREKLFF

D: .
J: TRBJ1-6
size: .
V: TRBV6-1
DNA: TGTGCCAGCAGTGAAACGGCTGTGGGGGGATCACCCCTCCACTTT
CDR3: CASSETAVGGSPLHF

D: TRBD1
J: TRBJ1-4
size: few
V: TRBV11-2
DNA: TGTGCCAGCAGGACCCCAGGGGGGCCTAATGAAAAACTGTTTTTT
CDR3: CASRTPGGPNEKLFF

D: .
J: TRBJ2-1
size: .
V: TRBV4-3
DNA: TGCGCCAGCAGCCAAGATTCAGACAATGAGCAGTTCTTC
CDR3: CASSQDSDNEQFF

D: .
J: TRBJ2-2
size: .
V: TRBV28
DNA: TGTGCCAGCAGCTCTCCGGGACAACGTACCGGGGAGCTGTTTTTT
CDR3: CASSSPGQRTGELFF

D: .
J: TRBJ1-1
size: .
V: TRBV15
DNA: TGTGCCACCAGCGAGGGGGTTATGAACACTGAAGCTTTCTTT
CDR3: CATSEGVMNTEAFF

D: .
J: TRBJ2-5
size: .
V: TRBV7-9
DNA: TGTGCCAGCAGCTTAGCGGAGACCCAGTACTTC
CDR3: CASSLAETQYF

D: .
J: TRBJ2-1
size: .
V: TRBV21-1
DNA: TGTGCCAGCAGCAAAGCTAGGCGTTCAATCAAGGGGCAGTTCTTC
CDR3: CASSKARRSIKGQFF

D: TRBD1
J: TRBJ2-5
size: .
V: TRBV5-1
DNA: TGCGCCAGCAGCGGGACAGGGTCGGGAGAGACCCAGTACTTC
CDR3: CASSGTGSGETQYF

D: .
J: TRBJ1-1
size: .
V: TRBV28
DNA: TGTGCCAGCACCTTCATCCAGGGAACCACTGAAGCTTTCTTT
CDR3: CASTFIQGTTEAFF

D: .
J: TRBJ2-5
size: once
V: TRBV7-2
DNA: TGTGCCAGCAGCACGTATAACATGAAGACCCAGTACTTC
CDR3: CASSTYNMKTQYF

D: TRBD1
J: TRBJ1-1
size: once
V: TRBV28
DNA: TGTGCCAGCAGGGATACAGGGGGCGCGACTGAAGCTTTCTTT
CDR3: CASRDTGGATEAFF

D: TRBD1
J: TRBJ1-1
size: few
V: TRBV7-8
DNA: TGTGCCAGCAGCATGACAGGGGGCCTGATAGACACTGAAGCTTTCTTT
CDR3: CASSMTGGLIDTEAFF

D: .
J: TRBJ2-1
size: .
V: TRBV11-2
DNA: TGTGCCAGCAGCTTCGGGGGCCAAATCGACAATGAGCAGTTCTTC
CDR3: CASSFGGQIDNEQFF

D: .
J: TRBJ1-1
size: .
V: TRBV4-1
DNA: TGCGCCAGCAGCCAAGCATCGGGGGTCAGGAGGACGTCGAACACTGAAGCTTTCTTT
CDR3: CASSQASGVRRTSNTEAFF

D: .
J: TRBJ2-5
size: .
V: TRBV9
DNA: TGTGCCAGCAGTCCAGGGGGGCTAGCGGGCTTGGGGGAGACCCAGTACTTC
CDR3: CASSPGGLAGLGETQYF

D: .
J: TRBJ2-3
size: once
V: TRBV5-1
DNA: TGCGCCAGCAGCTTGGAAGGGGGCACAGATACGCAGTATTTT
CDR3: CASSLEGGTDTQYF